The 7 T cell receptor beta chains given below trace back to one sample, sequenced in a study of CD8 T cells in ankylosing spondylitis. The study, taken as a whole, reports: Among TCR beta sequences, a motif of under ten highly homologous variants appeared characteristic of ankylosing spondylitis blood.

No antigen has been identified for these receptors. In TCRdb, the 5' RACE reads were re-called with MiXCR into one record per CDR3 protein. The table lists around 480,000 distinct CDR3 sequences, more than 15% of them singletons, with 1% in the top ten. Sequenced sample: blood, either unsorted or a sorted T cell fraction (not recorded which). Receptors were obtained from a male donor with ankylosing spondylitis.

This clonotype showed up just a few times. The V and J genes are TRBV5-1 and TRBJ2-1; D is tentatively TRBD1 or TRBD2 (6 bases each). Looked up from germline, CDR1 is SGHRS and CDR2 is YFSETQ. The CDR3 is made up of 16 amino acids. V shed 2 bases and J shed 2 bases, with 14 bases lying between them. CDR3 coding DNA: TGCGCCAGCAGCTTCTGGGCGGGGACAACCTACAATGAGCAGTTCTTC. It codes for CASSFWAGTTYNEQFF.

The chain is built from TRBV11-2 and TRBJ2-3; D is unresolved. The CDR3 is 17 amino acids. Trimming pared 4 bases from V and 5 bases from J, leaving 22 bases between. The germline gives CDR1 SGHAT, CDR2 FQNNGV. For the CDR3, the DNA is TGTGCCAGCAGCTCCCCTGTTGGGGTGGGGTTGGGAGATACGCAGTATTTT. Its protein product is CASSSPVGVGLGDTQYF.

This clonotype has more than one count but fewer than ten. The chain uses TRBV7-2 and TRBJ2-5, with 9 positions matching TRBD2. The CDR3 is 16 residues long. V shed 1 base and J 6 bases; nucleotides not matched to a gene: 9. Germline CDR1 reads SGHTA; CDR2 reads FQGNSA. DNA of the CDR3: TGTGCCAGCAGCTTAGGGGTAGCGGGGGAGATGAAGACCCAGTACTTC. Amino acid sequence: CASSLGVAGEMKTQYF.

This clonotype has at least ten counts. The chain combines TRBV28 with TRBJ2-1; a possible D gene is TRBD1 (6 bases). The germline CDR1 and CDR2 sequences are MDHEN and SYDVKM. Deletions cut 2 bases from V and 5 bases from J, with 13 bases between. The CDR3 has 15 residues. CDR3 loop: CASSLIATGHNEQFF. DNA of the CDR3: TGTGCCAGCAGTTTAATTGCTACAGGGCACAATGAGCAGTTCTTC.

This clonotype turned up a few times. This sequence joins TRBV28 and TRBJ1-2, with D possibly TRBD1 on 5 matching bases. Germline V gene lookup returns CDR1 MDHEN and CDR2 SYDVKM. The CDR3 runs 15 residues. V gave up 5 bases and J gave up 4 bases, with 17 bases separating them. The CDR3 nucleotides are TGTGCCAGCAGTCAATGGGACGGCTTTGGCTATGGCTACACCTTC. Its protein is CASSQWDGFGYGYTF.

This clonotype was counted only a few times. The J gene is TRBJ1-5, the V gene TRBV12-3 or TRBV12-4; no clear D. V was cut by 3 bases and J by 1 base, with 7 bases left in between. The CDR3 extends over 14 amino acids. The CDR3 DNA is TGTGCCAGCAGTTTCAAACAGAGCAATCAGCCCCAGCATTTT. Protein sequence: CASSFKQSNQPQHF.

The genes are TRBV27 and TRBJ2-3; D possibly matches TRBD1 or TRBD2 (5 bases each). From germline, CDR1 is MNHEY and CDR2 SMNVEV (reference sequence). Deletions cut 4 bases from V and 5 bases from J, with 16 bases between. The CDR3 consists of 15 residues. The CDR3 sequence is CASSSLRARGDTQYF. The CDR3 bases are TGTGCCAGCAGTTCTTTGCGGGCGAGGGGAGATACGCAGTATTTT.